A selection of T cell receptor beta chains follows, all from one sample in a study of graft-versus-host responses after intestinal transplantation. Method: immunoSEQ multiplex PCR; TCRdb's copy keeps in-frame clones and lacks some. Of about 14,000 clones listed, approximately 32% are singletons. The specimen was alloreactive CD4+ T cells from a mixed lymphocyte reaction culture, collected before intestinal transplant. These receptors came from a human patient who received an intestinal transplant. Each CDR3 is given with its conserved first and last residue. D genes are given only for firm matches. Not every row has a clone size; where given, it reads once, few, many or a size class.

v_gene	d_gene	j_gene	abundance	CDR3nt	CDR3aa
TRBV28	NA	TRBJ2-3	once	TGTGCCAGCAGTTCCTATGAGACCCTAAGCACAGATACGCAGTATTTT	CASSSYETLSTDTQYF
TRBV6-5	NA	TRBJ1-3	once	TGTGCCAGCAGTTACCGAGCGGTCGTCGGAAACACCATATATTTT	CASSYRAVVGNTIYF
TRBV7-9	NA	TRBJ1-4	NA	TGTGCCAGCAGCTTACGGACACCCAACCCACTGAATGAAAAACTGTTTTTT	CASSLRTPNPLNEKLFF
TRBV7-2	NA	TRBJ2-7	NA	TGTGCCAGCAGCCTCCTGGGGGGATCATACGAGCAGTACTTC	CASSLLGGSYEQYF
TRBV19	NA	TRBJ2-6	NA	TGTGCCAGCCGGGACGGGACCTCTGGGGCCAACGTCCTGACTTTC	CASRDGTSGANVLTF
TRBV7-9	TRBD2	TRBJ2-1	few	TGTGCCAGCAGCTCCGGGACTAGCGGACCTAGTTACAATGAGCAGTTCTTC	CASSSGTSGPSYNEQFF
TRBV20-1	NA	TRBJ2-7	few	TGCAGTGCTATGGACGGGTACGAGCAGTACTTC	CSAMDGYEQYF
TRBV6-5	TRBD1	TRBJ2-7	NA	TGTGCCAGCAGTTACTCAGGGGTACAGGGGAACGAGCAGTACTTC	CASSYSGVQGNEQYF
TRBV6-5	NA	TRBJ1-5	NA	TGTGCCAGCACCCCCCAGGGAAATCAGCCCCAGCATTTT	CASTPQGNQPQHF
TRBV4-3	TRBD2	TRBJ2-1	NA	TGCGCCAGCAGCCACCCTAGCGGGCCGGGGAATGAGCAGTTCTTC	CASSHPSGPGNEQFF
TRBV18	NA	TRBJ2-1	once	TGTGCCAGCTCACCTGGGCTAGCGAATTATGGGAATGAGCAGTTCTTC	CASSPGLANYGNEQFF
TRBV27	NA	TRBJ1-2	NA	TGTGCCAGCAGTTTATCGCCGGGGAAGGCTGGCTACACCTTC	CASSLSPGKAGYTF
TRBV7-2	NA	TRBJ1-6	few	TGTGCCAGCAGCTTAGAGCGGGGCCGAAGAAATTCACCCCTCCACTTT	CASSLERGRRNSPLHF
TRBV9	TRBD2	TRBJ2-3	NA	TGTGCCAGCAGCGTAGTCGGGAGGGCGGTAGATACGCAGTATTTT	CASSVVGRAVDTQYF
TRBV6-1	TRBD1	TRBJ2-7	few	TGTGCCAGCAGTCGGACAGGCTACGAGCAGTACTTC	CASSRTGYEQYF
TRBV2	TRBD2	TRBJ2-7	NA	TGTGCCAGCAAGTTTCGACTAGCGGGAGACTACGAGCAGTACTTC	CASKFRLAGDYEQYF
TRBV28	NA	TRBJ1-2	NA	TGTGCCAGCAGTTCCACCCTAAATGGCTACACCTTC	CASSSTLNGYTF
TRBV28	TRBD1	TRBJ1-5	few	TGTGCCAGCAGTTTACAAGGACAGGGGGCATATCAGCCCCAGCATTTT	CASSLQGQGAYQPQHF
TRBV4-3	TRBD1	TRBJ1-5	few	TGCGCCAGCAGCCCGACAGGGGGCAATCAGCCCCAGCATTTT	CASSPTGGNQPQHF
TRBV28	TRBD2	TRBJ2-1	medium-sized	TGTGCCGCCGGACTAGCTAGTACGGGTGAGCAGTTCTTC	CAAGLASTGEQFF